Below, one T cell receptor (beta chain) is given with its context. One end of the junction does not line up with germline, which may come from a read error. The record originates from a study of blood T cell repertoires in COVID-19. Across the whole study: T cells, B-cell-depleted T cells, or PBMCs supplied cDNA or gDNA.

Germline V lookup: CDR1 MNHEY, CDR2 SVGAGI. The CDR3 totals 14 residues. Per the original methods: The authors estimated nucleated cell counts from reference gene primer amplification. Repertoires were generated with immunoSEQ multiplex PCR, while TCRdb's copy carries only in-frame clones and drops some. That table gives V, J and clone size, and the DNA gave D and trimming. The sample holds roughly 120,000 clones, 86% seen once. The TCR originated in a human donor in a cohort sampled during active COVID-19. The sequencing input was peripheral blood. The chain uses TRBV6-5 and TRBJ2-7, with 9 bases that match TRBD1. The CDR3 is CASRYKDRGYGQYF. CDR3 coding DNA: TGTGCCAGCAGGTATAAGGACAGGGGCTACGGGCAGTACTTC.